This T cell receptor beta chain was sequenced during a study of T cells after yellow fever vaccination. This clonotype showed up just a few times. Its antigen is currently unknown. Germline lookup yields CDR1 SGDLS and CDR2 YYNGEE. The V and J ends lost 4 bases and 6 bases, in that order; junction bases with no gene match: 5. CDR3 length equals 14 residues. Study outcomes and limitations: Although most clonotypes did not, a small share appeared in both CD4 and CD8 compartments. The booster response re-showed most primary clones: approximately 95% CD4, 88% CD8.

Template switching by 5'RACE produced TCR cDNA, adding a universal primer site and UMIs. Using its own MiXCR run on the 5' RACE reads, TCRdb lists one record per CDR3 protein. The data contain around 200,000 distinct CDR3 sequences, 11% of them singletons. The sequenced sample was CD8+ T cells sorted from PBMCs, obtained 15 days after the yellow fever booster vaccination. This chain links TRBV9 with TRBJ2-1; TRBD2 aligns across 9 bases. This receptor was obtained from a man between 18 and 35 years old who received the YFV17D yellow fever vaccine. CDR3 residues: CASSISGGGNEQFF. DNA of the CDR3: TGTGCCAGCAGCATTAGCGGGGGTGGCAATGAGCAGTTCTTC.